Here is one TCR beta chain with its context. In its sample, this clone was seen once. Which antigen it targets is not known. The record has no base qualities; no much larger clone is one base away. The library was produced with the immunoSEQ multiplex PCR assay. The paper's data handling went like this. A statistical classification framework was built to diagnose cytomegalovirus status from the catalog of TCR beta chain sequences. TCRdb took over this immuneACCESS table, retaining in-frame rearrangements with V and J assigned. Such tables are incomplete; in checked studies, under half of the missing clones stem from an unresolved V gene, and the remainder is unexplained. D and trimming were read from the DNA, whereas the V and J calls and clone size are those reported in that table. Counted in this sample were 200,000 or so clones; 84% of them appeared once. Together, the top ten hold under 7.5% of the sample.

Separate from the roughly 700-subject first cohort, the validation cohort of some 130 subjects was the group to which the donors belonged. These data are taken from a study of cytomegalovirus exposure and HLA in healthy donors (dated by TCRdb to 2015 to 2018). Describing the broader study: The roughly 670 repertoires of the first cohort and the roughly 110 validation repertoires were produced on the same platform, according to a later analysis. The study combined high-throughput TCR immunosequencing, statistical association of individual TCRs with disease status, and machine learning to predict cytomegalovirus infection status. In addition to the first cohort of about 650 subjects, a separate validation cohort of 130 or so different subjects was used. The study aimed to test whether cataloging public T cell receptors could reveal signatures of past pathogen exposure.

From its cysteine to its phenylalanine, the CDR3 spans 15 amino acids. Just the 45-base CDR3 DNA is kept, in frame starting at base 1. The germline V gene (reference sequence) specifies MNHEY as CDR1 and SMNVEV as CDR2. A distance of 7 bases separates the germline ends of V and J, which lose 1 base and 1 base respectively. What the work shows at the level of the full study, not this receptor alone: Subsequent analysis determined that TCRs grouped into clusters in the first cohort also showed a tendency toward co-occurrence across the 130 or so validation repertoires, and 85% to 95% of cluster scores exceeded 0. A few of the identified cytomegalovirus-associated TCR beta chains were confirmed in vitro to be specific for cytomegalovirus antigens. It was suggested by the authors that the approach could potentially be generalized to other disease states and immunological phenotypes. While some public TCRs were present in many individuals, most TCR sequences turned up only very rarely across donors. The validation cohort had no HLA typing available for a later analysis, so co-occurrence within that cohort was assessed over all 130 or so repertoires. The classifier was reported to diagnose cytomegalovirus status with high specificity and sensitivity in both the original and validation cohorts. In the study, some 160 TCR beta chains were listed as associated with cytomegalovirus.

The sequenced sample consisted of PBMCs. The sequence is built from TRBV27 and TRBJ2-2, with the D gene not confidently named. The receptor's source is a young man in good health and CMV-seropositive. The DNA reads TGTGCCAGCAGTTTATACTTGTGGAACACCGGGGAGCTGTTTTTT. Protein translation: CASSLYLWNTGELFF.